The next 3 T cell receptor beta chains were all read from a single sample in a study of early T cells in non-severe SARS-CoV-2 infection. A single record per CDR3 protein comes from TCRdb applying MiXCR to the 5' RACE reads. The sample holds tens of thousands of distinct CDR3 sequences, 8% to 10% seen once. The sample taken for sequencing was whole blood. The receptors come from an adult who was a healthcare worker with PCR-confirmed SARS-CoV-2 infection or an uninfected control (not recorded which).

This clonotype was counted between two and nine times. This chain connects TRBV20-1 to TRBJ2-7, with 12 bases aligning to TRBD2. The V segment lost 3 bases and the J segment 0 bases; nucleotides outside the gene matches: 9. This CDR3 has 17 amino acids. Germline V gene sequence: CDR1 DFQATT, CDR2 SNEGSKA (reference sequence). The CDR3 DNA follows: TGCAGTGCTAGGGGAGGACTAGCGGGGCCAAGCTCCTACGAGCAGTACTTC. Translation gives CSARGGLAGPSSYEQYF.

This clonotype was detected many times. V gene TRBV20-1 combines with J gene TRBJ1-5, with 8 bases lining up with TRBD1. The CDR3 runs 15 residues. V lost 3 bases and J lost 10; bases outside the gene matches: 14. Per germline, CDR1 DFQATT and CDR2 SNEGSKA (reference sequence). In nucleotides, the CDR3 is TGCAGTGCTAGTACCCCGGGACAGGAAAGCTTCCCCCAGCATTTT. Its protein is CSASTPGQESFPQHF.

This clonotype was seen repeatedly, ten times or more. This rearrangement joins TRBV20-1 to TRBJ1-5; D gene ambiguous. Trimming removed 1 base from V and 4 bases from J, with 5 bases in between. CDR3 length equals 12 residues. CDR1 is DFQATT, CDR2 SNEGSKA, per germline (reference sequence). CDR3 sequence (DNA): TGCAGTGCTAGAGCGGGGAATCAGCCCCAGCATTTT. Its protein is CSARAGNQPQHF.